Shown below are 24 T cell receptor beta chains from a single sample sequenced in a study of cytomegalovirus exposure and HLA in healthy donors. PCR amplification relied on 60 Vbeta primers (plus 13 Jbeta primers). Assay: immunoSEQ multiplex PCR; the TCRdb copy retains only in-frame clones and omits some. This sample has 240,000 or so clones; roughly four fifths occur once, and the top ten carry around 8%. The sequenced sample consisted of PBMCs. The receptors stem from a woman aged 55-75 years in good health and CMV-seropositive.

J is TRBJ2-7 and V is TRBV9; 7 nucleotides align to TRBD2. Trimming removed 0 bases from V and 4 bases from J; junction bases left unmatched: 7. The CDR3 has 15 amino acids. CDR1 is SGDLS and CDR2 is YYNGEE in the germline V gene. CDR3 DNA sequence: TGTGCCAGCAGCGTAGGGCCTGAGGGAGGGTACGAGCAGTACTTC. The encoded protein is CASSVGPEGGYEQYF.

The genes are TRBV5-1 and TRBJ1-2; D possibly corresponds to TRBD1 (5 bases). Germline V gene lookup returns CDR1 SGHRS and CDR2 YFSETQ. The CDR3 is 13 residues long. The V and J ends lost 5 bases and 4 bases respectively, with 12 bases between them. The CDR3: CASSPQGAYGYTF. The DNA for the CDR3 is TGCGCCAGCAGTCCCCAAGGGGCCTATGGCTACACCTTC.

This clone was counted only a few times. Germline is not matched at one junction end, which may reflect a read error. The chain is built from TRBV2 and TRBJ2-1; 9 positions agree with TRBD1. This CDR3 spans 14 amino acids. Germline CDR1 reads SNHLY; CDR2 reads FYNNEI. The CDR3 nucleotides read TGTGCCAGCAGCGAACCTACCCCGGGACAGGGCCCGGTCTTC. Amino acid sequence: CASSEPTPGQGPVF.

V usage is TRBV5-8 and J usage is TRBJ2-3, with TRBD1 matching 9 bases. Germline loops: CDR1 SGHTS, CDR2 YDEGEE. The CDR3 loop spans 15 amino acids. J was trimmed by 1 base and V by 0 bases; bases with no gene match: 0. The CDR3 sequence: CASSLGDRGTDTQYF. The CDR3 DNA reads TGTGCCAGCAGCTTGGGGGACAGGGGCACAGATACGCAGTATTTT.

The CDR3 sequence: CASSGTSWVNEQFF. In nucleotides, the CDR3 is TGTGCCAGCAGCGGGACTAGTTGGGTCAATGAGCAGTTCTTC. V and J are TRBV7-9 and TRBJ2-1; TRBD2 matches at 8 bases. J lost 6 bases, V lost 5 bases, and 6 bases had no gene match. CDR3 length: 14 residues. Germline-derived CDR1 and CDR2 are SEHNR and FQNEAQ (reference sequence).

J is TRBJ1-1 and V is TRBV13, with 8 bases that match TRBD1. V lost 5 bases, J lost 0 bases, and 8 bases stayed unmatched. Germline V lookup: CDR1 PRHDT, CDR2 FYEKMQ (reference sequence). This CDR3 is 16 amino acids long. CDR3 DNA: TGTGCCAGCAGCGGAGGACAGGGCAACATGAACACTGAAGCTTTCTTT. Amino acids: CASSGGQGNMNTEAFF.

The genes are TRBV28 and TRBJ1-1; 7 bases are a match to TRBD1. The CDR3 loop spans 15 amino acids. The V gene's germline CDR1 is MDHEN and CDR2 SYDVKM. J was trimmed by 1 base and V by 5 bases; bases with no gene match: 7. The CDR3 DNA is TGTGCCAGCAGTCCTTTCAGGGGGTGGAACACTGAAGCTTTCTTT. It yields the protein CASSPFRGWNTEAFF.

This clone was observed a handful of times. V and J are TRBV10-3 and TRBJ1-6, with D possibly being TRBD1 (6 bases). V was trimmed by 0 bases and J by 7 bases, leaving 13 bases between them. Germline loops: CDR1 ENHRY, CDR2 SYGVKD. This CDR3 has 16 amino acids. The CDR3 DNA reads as TGTGCCATCAGTGAGTCGTGGGGGGGCGCCAATTCACCCCTCCACTTT. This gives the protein CAISESWGGANSPLHF.

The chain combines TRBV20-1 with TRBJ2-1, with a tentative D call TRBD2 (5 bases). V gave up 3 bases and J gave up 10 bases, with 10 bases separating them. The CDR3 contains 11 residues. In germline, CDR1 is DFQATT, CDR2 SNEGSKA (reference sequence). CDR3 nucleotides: TGCAGTGCTAGGGCACAGCGGGAGCAGTTCTTC. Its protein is CSARAQREQFF.

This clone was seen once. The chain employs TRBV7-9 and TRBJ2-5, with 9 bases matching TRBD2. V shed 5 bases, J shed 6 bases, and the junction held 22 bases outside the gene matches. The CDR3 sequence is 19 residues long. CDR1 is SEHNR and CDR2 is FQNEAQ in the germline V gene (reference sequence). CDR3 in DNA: TGTGCCAGCAGCCCACCCGCCCTCGGGCGGGAGGGCCGTTCGAAGACCCAGTACTTC. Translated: CASSPPALGREGRSKTQYF.

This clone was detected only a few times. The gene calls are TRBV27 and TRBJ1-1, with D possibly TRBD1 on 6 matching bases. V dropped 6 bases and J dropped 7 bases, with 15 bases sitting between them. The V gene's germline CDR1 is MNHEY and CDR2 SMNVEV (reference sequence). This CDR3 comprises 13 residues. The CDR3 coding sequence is TGTGCCAGCAGACTTCAGGGGAGTGGTGAAGCTTTCTTT. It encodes CASRLQGSGEAFF.

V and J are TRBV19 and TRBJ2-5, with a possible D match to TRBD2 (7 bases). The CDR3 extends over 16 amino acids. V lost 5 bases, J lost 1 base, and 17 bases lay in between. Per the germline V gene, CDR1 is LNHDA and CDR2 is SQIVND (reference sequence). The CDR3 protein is CASSLGGAASQETQYF. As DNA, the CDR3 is TGTGCCAGTAGTCTGGGGGGGGCAGCTAGCCAAGAGACCCAGTACTTC.

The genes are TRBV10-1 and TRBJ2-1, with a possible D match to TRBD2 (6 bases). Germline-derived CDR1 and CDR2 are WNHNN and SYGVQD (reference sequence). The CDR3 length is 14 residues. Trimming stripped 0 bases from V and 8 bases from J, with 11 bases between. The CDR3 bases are TGCGCCAGCAGTGAGTCACGCGGGGCCTATGAGCAGTTCTTC. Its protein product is CASSESRGAYEQFF.

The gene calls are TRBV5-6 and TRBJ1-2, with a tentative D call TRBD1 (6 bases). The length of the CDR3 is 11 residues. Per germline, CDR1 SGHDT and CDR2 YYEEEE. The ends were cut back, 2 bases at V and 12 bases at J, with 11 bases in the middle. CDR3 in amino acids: CASSFTGSHTF. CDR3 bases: TGTGCCAGCAGCTTTACAGGGTCACACACCTTC.

In DNA, the CDR3 is TGCGCCAGCAGCCGAGGACTAGCGGGAACAAAATCCACAGATACGCAGTATTTT. Translating it yields CASSRGLAGTKSTDTQYF. The chain joins TRBV5-1 to TRBJ2-3, with TRBD2 matching over 12 bases. Germline V lookup: CDR1 SGHRS, CDR2 YFSETQ. V trimming: 4 bases; J trimming: 2 bases; junction bases outside the gene matches: 11. CDR3 length: 18 amino acids.

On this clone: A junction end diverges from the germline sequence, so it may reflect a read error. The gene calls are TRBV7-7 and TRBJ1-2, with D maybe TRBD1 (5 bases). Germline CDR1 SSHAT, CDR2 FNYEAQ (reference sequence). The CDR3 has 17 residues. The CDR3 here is CASSFYGQGGYNYGYTF. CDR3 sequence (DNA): TGTGCTAGCAGCTTTTACGGCCAGGGAGGTTATAACTATGGCTACACCTTC.

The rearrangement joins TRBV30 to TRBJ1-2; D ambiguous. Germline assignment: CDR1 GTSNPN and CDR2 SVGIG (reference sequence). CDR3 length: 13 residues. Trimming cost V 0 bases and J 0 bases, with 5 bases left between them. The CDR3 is CAWSVRANYGYTF. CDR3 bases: TGTGCCTGGAGTGTGAGAGCTAACTATGGCTACACCTTC.

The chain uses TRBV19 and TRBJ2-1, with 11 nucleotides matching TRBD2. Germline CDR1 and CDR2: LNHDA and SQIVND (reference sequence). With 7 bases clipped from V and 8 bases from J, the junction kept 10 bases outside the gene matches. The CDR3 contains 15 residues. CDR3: CASKQIAGGPYEQFF. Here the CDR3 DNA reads TGTGCCAGTAAGCAGATAGCGGGAGGGCCGTATGAGCAGTTCTTC.

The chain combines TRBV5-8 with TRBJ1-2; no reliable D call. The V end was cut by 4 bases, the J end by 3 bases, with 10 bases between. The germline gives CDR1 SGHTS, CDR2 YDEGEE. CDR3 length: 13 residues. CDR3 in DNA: TGTGCCAGCAGCATGAGACTCGACTATGGCTACACCTTC. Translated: CASSMRLDYGYTF.

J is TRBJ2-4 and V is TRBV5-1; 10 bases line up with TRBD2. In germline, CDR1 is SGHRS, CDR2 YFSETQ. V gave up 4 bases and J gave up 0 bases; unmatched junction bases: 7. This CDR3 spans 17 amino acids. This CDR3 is CASSTGLADLAKNIQYF. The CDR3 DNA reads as TGCGCCAGCAGCACCGGACTAGCGGATTTAGCCAAAAACATTCAGTACTTC.

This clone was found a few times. CDR3 protein: CASQAVGGATLHF. In DNA form, the CDR3 reads TGTGCCAGCCAAGCAGTAGGGGGCGCGACCCTCCACTTT. The chain links TRBV19 to TRBJ1-6, with 7 bases identical to TRBD1. Germline V gives CDR1 LNHDA, CDR2 SQIVND (reference sequence). The CDR3 spans 13 residues. V dropped 9 bases and J dropped 14; count of bases not matched to a gene: 13.

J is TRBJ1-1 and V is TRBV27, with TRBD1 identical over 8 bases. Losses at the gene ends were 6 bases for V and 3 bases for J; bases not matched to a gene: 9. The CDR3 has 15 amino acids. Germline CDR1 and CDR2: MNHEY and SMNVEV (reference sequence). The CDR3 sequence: CASSPRTGWDTEAFF. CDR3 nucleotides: TGTGCCAGCAGCCCTCGGACAGGGTGGGACACTGAAGCTTTCTTT.

CDR3 residues: CASSPGSGTGDGYTF. CDR3 coding DNA: TGTGCCAGCTCACCAGGGTCAGGGACAGGTGATGGCTACACCTTC. The chain has TRBV18 and TRBJ1-2; 8 positions agree with TRBD1. This CDR3 comprises 15 residues. Per germline, CDR1 KGHSH and CDR2 LQKENI. V gave up 2 bases and J gave up 6 bases; unmatched junction bases: 8.

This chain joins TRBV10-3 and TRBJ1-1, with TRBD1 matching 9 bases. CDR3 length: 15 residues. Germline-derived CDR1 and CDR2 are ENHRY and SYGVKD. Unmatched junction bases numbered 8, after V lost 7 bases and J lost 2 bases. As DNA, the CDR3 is TGTGCCATCAAAGGACAGGGGAGCACAAACACTGAAGCTTTCTTT. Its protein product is CAIKGQGSTNTEAFF.